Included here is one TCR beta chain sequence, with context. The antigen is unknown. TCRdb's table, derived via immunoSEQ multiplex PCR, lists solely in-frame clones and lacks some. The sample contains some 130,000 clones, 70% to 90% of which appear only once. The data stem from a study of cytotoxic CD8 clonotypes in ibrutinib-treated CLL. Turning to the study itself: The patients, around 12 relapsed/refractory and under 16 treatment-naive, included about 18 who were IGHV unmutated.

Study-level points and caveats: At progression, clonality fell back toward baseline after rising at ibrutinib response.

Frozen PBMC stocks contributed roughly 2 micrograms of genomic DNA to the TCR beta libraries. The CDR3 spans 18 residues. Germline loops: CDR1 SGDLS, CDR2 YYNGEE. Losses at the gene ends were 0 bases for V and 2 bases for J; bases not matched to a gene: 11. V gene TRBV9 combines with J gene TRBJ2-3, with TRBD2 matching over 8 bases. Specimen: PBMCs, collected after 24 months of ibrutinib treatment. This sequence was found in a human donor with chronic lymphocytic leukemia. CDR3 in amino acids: CASSVGNSGTATTDTQYF. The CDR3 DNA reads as TGTGCCAGCAGCGTAGGTAATAGCGGGACGGCTACCACAGATACGCAGTATTTT.